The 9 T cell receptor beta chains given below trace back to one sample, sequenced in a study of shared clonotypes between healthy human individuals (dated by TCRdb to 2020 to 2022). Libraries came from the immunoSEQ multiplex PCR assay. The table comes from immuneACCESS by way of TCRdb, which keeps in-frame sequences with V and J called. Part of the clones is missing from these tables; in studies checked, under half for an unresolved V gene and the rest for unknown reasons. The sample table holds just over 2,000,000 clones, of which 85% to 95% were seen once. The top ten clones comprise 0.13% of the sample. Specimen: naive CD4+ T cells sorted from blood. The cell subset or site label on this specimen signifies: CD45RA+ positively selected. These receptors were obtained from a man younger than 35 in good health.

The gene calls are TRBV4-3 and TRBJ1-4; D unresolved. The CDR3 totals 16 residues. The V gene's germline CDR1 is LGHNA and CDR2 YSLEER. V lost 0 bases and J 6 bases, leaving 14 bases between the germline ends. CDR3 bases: TGCGCCAGCAGCCAAGATGAGGTGGATTGGGATGAAAAACTGTTTTTT. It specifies CASSQDEVDWDEKLFF.

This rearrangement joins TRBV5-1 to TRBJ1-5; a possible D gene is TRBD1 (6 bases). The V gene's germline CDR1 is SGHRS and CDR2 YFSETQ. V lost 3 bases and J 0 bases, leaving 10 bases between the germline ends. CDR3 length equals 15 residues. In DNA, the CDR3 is TGCGCCAGCAGCTCCTCAGGGGCTAGCAATCAGCCCCAGCATTTT. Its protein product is CASSSSGASNQPQHF.

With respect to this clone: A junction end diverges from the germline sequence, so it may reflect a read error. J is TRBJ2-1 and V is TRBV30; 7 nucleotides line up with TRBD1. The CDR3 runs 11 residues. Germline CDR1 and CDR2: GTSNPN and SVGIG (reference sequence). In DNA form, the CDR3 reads TGTGCCTGGAGCAGGTCAGGGGGTGCAGTCTTC. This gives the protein CAWSRSGGAVF.

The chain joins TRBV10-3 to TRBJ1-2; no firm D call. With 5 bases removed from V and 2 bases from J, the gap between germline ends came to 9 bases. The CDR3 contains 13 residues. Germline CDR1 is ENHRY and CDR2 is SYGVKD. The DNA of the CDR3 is TGTGCCATCAGTAACAGCGACAACTATGGCTACACCTTC. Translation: CAISNSDNYGYTF.

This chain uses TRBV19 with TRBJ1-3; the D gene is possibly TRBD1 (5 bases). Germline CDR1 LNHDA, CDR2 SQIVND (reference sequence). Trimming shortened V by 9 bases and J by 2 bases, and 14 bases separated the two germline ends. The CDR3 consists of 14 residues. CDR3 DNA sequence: TGTGCCAGCCAGGGAATGTCGGCTGGAAACACCATATATTTT. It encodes CASQGMSAGNTIYF.

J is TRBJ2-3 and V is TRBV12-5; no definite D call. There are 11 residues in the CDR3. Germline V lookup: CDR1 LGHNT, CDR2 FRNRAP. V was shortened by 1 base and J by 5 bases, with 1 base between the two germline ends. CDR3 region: CASGLEDTQYF. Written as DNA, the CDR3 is TGTGCTAGTGGTTTGGAAGATACGCAGTATTTT. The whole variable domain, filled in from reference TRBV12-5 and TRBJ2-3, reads DARVTQTPRHKVTEMGQEVTMRCQPILGHNTVFWYRQTMMQGLELLAYFRNRAPLDDSGMPKDRFSAEMPDATLATLKIQPSEPRDSAVYFCASGLEDTQYFGPGTRLTVL.

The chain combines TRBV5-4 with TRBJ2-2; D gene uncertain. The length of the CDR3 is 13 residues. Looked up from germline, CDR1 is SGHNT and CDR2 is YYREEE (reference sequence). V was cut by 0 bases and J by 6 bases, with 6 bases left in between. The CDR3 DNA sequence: TGTGCCAGCAGCTTGGGGGCTCCCGGGGAGCTGTTTTTT. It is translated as CASSLGAPGELFF.

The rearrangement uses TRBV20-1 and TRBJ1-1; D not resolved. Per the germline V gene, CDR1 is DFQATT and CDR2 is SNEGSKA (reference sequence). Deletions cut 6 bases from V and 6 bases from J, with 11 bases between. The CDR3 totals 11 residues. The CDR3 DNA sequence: TGCAGTGCCACCGACCCGCCTGAAGCTTTCTTT. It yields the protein CSATDPPEAFF.

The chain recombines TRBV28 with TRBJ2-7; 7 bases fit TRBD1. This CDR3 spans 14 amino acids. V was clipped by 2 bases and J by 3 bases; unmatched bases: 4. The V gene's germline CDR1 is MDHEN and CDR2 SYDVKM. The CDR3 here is CASSLRQGNYEQYF. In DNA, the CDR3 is TGTGCCAGCAGTTTAAGACAGGGAAACTACGAGCAGTACTTC.